This T cell receptor beta chain was recovered during a study of blood T cells in healthy people across ages. This clonotype was counted between two and nine times. Germline CDR1 SGHTA, CDR2 FQGNSA. The CDR3 length is 15 residues. The V end lost 2 bases, the J end lost 7 bases, and 17 bases lay between the germline ends. Alongside a J-beta primer mix, a sample-barcoded 5' primer served in a second PCR lasting roughly 7 to 12 cycles. A single record per CDR3 protein comes from TCRdb applying MiXCR to the 5' RACE reads. The table lists around 1,500,000 distinct CDR3 sequences, over 25% of them singletons, with 7.7% in the top ten.

This TCR was sampled from a woman in her twenties or thirties in good health. V is TRBV7-2 and J is TRBJ1-1; no definite D call. The material sequenced was blood. DNA for the CDR3: TGTGCCAGCAGCTTATTTGTTGTAGGTGTTGATGAAGCTTTCTTT. As protein: CASSLFVVGVDEAFF.